The text below deals with one T cell receptor beta chain. The CDR3 length is 13 residues. The germline gives CDR1 MRHNA, CDR2 SNTAGT. With 4 bases removed from V and 5 bases from J, the gap between germline ends came to 11 bases. These data belong to a study of control samples from healthy donors and cancer patients. Measured with immunoSEQ multiplex PCR; TCRdb has only the in-frame clones, and not every one. The profile covers 20,000 to 25,000 clones, with 88% appearing a single time and about 10% taken by the ten largest. J is TRBJ1-1 and V is TRBV6-4, with D hard to call. The specimen was PBMCs. This clonotype originated in a woman in her sixties with head and neck cancer. The DNA for the CDR3 is TGTGCCAGCAGTGCGAAGTCGGGGACTGAAGCTTTCTTT. Amino acids: CASSAKSGTEAFF.